A selection of T cell receptor beta chains follows, all from one sample in a study of cytomegalovirus exposure and HLA in healthy donors. The protocol was immunoSEQ multiplex PCR, while the TCRdb copy is restricted to in-frame clones and leaves out a portion. The table lists 140,000 or so clones, over 80% of them singletons, with roughly 3.4% in the top ten. The specimen was PBMCs. The receptors were sampled from a male donor in good health and CMV-seronegative. The conserved cysteine and the conserved F or W are not part of the CDR3 here.

v_call: TRBV27
j_call: TRBJ2-7
cdr3_aa: ASSLSPTYEQY

v_call: TRBV6-5
j_call: TRBJ1-2
cdr3_aa: ASSLDREIGGYT

v_call: TRBV19
j_call: TRBJ2-7
cdr3_aa: ATERGTDYEQY

v_call: TRBV27
j_call: TRBJ2-2
cdr3_aa: ASSLAMNTGELF

v_call: TRBV27
j_call: TRBJ2-1
cdr3_aa: ASSFGLAGGQYEQF

v_call: TRBV6-5
j_call: TRBJ1-2
cdr3_aa: ASSYLGQWDYGYT

v_call: TRBV5-4
j_call: TRBJ2-5
cdr3_aa: ATTPDRVQETQY

v_call: TRBV5-4
j_call: TRBJ2-3
cdr3_aa: ASSPEPGLAGADTQY

v_call: TRBV9
j_call: TRBJ2-1
cdr3_aa: ASSVTLAGGPIGSYNEQF

v_call: TRBV7-2
j_call: TRBJ1-2
cdr3_aa: ASSLVGTVGANYGYT

v_call: TRBV6-1
j_call: TRBJ1-3
cdr3_aa: ASSEGQARNTIY

v_call: TRBV2
j_call: TRBJ2-7
cdr3_aa: ASMGWGGLLHEQY

v_call: TRBV7-9
j_call: TRBJ2-7
cdr3_aa: ASSLGTGWRGEQY

v_call: TRBV7-9
j_call: TRBJ2-7
cdr3_aa: ASSLIYEQY

v_call: TRBV19
j_call: TRBJ1-5
cdr3_aa: ASSIFGTGAGQPQH

v_call: TRBV5-4
j_call: TRBJ1-2
cdr3_aa: ASSPDRGLYGYT

v_call: TRBV5-1
j_call: TRBJ1-1
cdr3_aa: ASSLTRVAEAF

v_call: TRBV6-1
j_call: TRBJ2-1
cdr3_aa: ASRSGGGSWF

v_call: TRBV5-5
j_call: TRBJ2-7
cdr3_aa: ASSAWTSGSYEQY

v_call: TRBV19
j_call: TRBJ1-2
cdr3_aa: ASGVTGGYGYT

v_call: TRBV27
j_call: TRBJ1-2
cdr3_aa: ASSLSMRGYNYGYT

v_call: TRBV14
j_call: TRBJ2-1
cdr3_aa: ASSQDDREGVDEQF

v_call: TRBV7-6
j_call: TRBJ1-1
cdr3_aa: ASSHGTLPEAF

v_call: TRBV4-2
j_call: TRBJ2-4
cdr3_aa: ASSQGDYPKNIQY

v_call: TRBV2
j_call: TRBJ2-1
cdr3_aa: ASSEGSRNEQF

v_call: TRBV25-1
j_call: TRBJ1-6
cdr3_aa: ASRPGQWNSPLH

v_call: TRBV6-1
j_call: TRBJ1-2
cdr3_aa: ASSENEENYGYT

v_call: TRBV27
j_call: TRBJ2-7
cdr3_aa: ASSSPVRPGGHEQY

v_call: TRBV5-1
j_call: TRBJ2-7
cdr3_aa: ASSWARDGQGIYEQY

v_call: TRBV21-1
j_call: TRBJ2-1
cdr3_aa: ASSRTRQELSYNEQF

v_call: TRBV6-5
j_call: TRBJ2-1
cdr3_aa: ASSGLAGGHNEQF

v_call: TRBV28
j_call: TRBJ1-1
cdr3_aa: ASSSTGGTGGLNTEAF

v_call: TRBV4-1
j_call: TRBJ1-1
cdr3_aa: ASSHPGTPMNTEAF

v_call: TRBV19
j_call: TRBJ1-5
cdr3_aa: ARGQGCQPQH

v_call: TRBV11-3
j_call: TRBJ2-1
cdr3_aa: ASSPKLSGVDLYYNEQF

v_call: TRBV6-6
j_call: TRBJ2-7
cdr3_aa: ASSFDRQTYEQY

v_call: TRBV9
j_call: TRBJ2-6
cdr3_aa: ASSVVNGRAGGANVLT

v_call: TRBV10-3
j_call: TRBJ2-5
cdr3_aa: AISPTSGQETQY

v_call: TRBV5-1
j_call: TRBJ2-5
cdr3_aa: ASYSDRAETQY

v_call: TRBV4-1
j_call: TRBJ2-6
cdr3_aa: ASSQITGANVLT

v_call: TRBV6-1
j_call: TRBJ2-1
cdr3_aa: ASSTRTSGNEQF

v_call: TRBV4-1
j_call: TRBJ1-6
cdr3_aa: ASSLNQGAGNNSPLH

v_call: TRBV6-7
j_call: TRBJ1-4
cdr3_aa: ASSLDRGCWGGAREKLF

v_call: TRBV10-3
j_call: TRBJ1-5
cdr3_aa: AISGTGSGNQPQH

v_call: TRBV9
j_call: TRBJ2-1
cdr3_aa: ASSVRGTVYNEQF

v_call: TRBV9
j_call: TRBJ1-1
cdr3_aa: ASSLTDNTEAF

v_call: TRBV7-8
j_call: TRBJ2-1
cdr3_aa: ASSLVSGLAIGNEQF

v_call: TRBV4-1
j_call: TRBJ2-3
cdr3_aa: ASSVGHGGSTDTQY

v_call: TRBV2
j_call: TRBJ2-1
cdr3_aa: ASSVGARIYNEQF

v_call: TRBV6-5
j_call: TRBJ1-4
cdr3_aa: ATSTGGKLF

v_call: TRBV4-2
j_call: TRBJ2-7
cdr3_aa: ASSQDPQTSGGYYEQY

v_call: TRBV6-5
j_call: TRBJ2-5
cdr3_aa: ASSYSGTRGETQY

v_call: TRBV5-4
j_call: TRBJ1-6
cdr3_aa: ASSPTGDNSPLH

v_call: TRBV5-4
j_call: TRBJ2-5
cdr3_aa: ASSQGTSGGAETQY

v_call: TRBV7-3
j_call: TRBJ2-7
cdr3_aa: ASSLDRGIEYEQY